The 8 T cell receptor beta chains presented below share a single source sample, sequenced in a study of T cells in narcolepsy. Method: immunoSEQ multiplex PCR; TCRdb's copy keeps in-frame clones and lacks some. The table lists approximately 38,000 clones, roughly 90% of them singletons. The material sequenced was CD45RA- memory CD4+ T cells from PBMCs. These receptor sequences come from a human donor with narcolepsy.

This clone has just a few counts. CDR3 nucleotide sequence: TGTGCCATCAGTGAGCGAACCTATGGCTACACCTTC. As protein: CAISERTYGYTF. The chain joins TRBV10-3 to TRBJ1-2; D uncertain. Per germline, CDR1 ENHRY and CDR2 SYGVKD. Trimming removed 2 bases at V and 4 bases at J, with 5 bases between. The CDR3 spans 12 residues.

This clone was seen a few times. The chain couples TRBV28 to TRBJ1-1; TRBD1 matches 9 bases. Germline CDR1 and CDR2: MDHEN and SYDVKM. This CDR3 is 14 amino acids long. V gave up 2 bases and J gave up 4 bases; unmatched junction bases: 2. CDR3 DNA: TGTGCCAGCAGTTTAACAGGGGGCGGCACTGAAGCTTTCTTT. Protein product: CASSLTGGGTEAFF.

The DNA for the CDR3 is TGTGCCAGCAGCTTAGGGAGCACCTACGAGCAGTACTTC. As protein: CASSLGSTYEQYF. The chain carries TRBV7-2 and TRBJ2-5, with D unresolved. The J call may be faulty, since TRBJ2-7 better matches the DNA end. The germline V gene has CDR1 SGHTA and CDR2 FQGNSA. The CDR3 extends over 13 amino acids.

This sequence joins TRBV2 and TRBJ2-1; TRBD2 is a possible D gene (5 bases). In germline, CDR1 is SNHLY, CDR2 FYNNEI. The CDR3 is 13 residues long. Between the trimmed V and J ends, which lost 4 bases and 9 bases, there was a span of 13 bases. For the CDR3, the DNA is TGTGCCAGCAGTGTTAGAGAGGGCAGTGAGCAGTTCTTC. The encoded protein is CASSVREGSEQFF.

The chain uses TRBV6-5 and TRBJ2-7, with D perhaps TRBD2 (5 bases). This CDR3 has 14 residues. The germline CDR1 and CDR2 sequences are MNHEY and SVGAGI. V was cut by 2 bases and J by 2 bases, with 10 bases left in between. The CDR3 DNA reads as TGTGCCAGCAGTTACGTGGACGGGGCCTACGAGCAGTACTTC. It codes for CASSYVDGAYEQYF.

The gene calls are TRBV21-1 and TRBJ2-6; the table's TRBD2 call for D was not verified on the DNA. TRBV21-1 is a pseudogene locus. The CDR3 is 18 residues long. CDR3 amino acids: CASSIGAGNEPGANVLTF. The CDR3 region has the DNA TGTGCCAGCAGCATAGGAGCGGGGAACGAGCCTGGGGCCAACGTCCTGACTTTC.

This clone has only one observation. The chain carries TRBV5-1 and TRBJ2-3, with no clear D. Germline V gene sequence: CDR1 SGHRS, CDR2 YFSETQ. Trimming cost V 4 bases and J 1 base, with 10 bases left between them. This CDR3 contains 14 residues. The CDR3 DNA follows: TGCGCCAGCAGCCCCCGTTCGGGCACAGATACGCAGTATTTT. Its protein is CASSPRSGTDTQYF.

The chain recombines TRBV30 with TRBJ1-2; 7 bases are shared with TRBD1. The V gene's germline CDR1 is GTSNPN and CDR2 SVGIG (reference sequence). V lost 6 bases to trimming and J lost 5 bases; unmatched junction nucleotides: 9. The CDR3 consists of 13 residues. Written as DNA, the CDR3 is TGTGCCTGTAGGACAGGCCCTGAGTATGGCTACACCTTC. It codes for CACRTGPEYGYTF.